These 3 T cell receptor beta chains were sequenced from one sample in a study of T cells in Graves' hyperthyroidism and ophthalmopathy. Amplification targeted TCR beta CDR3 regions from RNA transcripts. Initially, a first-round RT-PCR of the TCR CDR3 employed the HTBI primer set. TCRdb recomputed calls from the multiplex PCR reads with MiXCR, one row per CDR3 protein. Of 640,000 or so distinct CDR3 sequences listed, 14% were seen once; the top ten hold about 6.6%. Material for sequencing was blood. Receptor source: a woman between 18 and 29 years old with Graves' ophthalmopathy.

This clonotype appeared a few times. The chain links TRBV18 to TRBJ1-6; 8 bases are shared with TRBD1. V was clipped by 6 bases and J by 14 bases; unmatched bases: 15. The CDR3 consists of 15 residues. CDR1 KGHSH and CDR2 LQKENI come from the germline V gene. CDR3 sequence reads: CASSPLDRASATLHF. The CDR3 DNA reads TGTGCCAGCTCCCCCTTGGACAGGGCCTCCGCGACCCTCCACTTT.

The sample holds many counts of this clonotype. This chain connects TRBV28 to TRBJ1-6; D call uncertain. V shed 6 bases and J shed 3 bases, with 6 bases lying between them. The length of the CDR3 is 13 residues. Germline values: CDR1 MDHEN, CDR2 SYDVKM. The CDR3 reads CASRQGYNSPLHF. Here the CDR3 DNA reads TGTGCCAGCAGACAAGGCTATAATTCACCCCTCCACTTT. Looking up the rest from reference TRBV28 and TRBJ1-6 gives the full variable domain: DVKVTQSSRYLVKRTGEKVFLECVQDMDHENMFWYRQDPGLGLRLIYFSYDVKMKEKGDIPEGYSVSREKKERFSLILESASTNQTSMYLCASRQGYNSPLHFGNGTRLTVT.

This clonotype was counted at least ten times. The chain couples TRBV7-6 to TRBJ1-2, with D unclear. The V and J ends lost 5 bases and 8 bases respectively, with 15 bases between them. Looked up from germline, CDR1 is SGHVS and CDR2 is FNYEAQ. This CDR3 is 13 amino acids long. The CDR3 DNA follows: TGTGCCAGCAGCCTCCCGAGGTGGGAGGGCTACACCTTC. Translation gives CASSLPRWEGYTF.